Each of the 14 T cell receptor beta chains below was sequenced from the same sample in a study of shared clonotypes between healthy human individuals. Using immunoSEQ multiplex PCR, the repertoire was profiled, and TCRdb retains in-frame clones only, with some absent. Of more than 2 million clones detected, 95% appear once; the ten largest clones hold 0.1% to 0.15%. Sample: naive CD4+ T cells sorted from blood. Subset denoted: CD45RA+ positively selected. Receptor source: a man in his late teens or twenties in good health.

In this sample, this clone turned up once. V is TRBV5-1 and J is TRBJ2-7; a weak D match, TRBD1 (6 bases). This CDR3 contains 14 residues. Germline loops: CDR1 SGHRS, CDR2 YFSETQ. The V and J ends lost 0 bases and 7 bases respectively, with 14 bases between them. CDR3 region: CASSLVPGEREQYF. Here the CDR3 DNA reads TGCGCCAGCAGCTTGGTGCCAGGGGAGCGAGAGCAGTACTTC.

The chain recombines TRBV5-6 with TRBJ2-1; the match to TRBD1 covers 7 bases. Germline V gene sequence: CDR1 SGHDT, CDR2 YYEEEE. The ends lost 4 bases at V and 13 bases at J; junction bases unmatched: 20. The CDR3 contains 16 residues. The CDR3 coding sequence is TGTGCCAGCAGCCCACAGGACAGGCGGACGATTAGGTTTCAGTTCTTC. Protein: CASSPQDRRTIRFQFF.

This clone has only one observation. CDR3 sequence reads: CASSESTGSSRVETQYF. The DNA for the CDR3 is TGCGCCAGCAGTGAGTCCACTGGGTCGAGCCGAGTGGAGACCCAGTACTTC. This chain links TRBV10-1 with TRBJ2-5; D is uncertain. This CDR3 is 17 amino acids long. V was shortened by 0 bases and J by 5 bases, with 19 bases between the two germline ends. Germline V gene sequence: CDR1 WNHNN, CDR2 SYGVQD (reference sequence).

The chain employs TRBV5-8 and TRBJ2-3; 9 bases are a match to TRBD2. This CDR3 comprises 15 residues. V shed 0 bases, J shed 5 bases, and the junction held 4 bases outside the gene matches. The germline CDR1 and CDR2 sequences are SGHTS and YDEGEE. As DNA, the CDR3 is TGTGCCAGCAGCTTGGTTAGCGGGAGAGGAGATACGCAGTATTTT. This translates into CASSLVSGRGDTQYF.

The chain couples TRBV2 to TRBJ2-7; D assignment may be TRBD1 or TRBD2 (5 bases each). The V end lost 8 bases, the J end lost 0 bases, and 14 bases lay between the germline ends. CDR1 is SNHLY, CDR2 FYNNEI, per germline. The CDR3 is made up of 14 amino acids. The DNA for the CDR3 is TGTGCCAGCCGCCCCCGGGGCCACTCCTACGAGCAGTACTTC. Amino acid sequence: CASRPRGHSYEQYF.

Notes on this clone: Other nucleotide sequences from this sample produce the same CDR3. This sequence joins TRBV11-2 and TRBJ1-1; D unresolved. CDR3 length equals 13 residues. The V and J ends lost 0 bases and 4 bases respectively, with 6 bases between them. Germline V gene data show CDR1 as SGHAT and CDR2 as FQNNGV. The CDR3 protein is CASSLEGLTEAFF. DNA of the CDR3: TGTGCCAGCAGCTTAGAGGGCCTCACTGAAGCTTTCTTT. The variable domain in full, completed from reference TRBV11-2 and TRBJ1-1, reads EAGVAQSPRYKIIEKRQSVAFWCNPISGHATLYWYQQILGQGPKLLIQFQNNGVVDDSQLPKDRFSAERLKGVDSTLKIQPAKLEDSAVYLCASSLEGLTEAFFGQGTRLTVV.

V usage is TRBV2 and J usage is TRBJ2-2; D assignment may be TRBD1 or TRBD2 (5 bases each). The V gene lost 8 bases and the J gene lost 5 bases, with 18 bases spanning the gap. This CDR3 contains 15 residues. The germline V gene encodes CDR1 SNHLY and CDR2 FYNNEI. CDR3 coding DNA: TGTGCCAGCGTCTCCGGGACCGCCGGGACCGGGGAGCTGTTTTTT. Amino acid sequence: CASVSGTAGTGELFF.

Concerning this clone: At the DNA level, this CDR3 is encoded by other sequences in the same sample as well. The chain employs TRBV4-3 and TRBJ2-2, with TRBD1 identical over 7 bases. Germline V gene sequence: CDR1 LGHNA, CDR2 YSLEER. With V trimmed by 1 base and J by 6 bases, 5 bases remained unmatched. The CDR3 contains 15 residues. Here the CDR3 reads CASSQGDRAAGELFF. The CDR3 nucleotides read TGCGCCAGCAGCCAAGGAGACAGGGCGGCCGGGGAGCTGTTTTTT.

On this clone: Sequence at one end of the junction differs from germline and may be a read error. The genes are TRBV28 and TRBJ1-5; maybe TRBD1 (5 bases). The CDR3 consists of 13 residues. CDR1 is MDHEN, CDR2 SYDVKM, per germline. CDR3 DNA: TGTGCCAGCAGTCGGGACCGGGTTCAGACCCAGCATTTT. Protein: CASSRDRVQTQHF.

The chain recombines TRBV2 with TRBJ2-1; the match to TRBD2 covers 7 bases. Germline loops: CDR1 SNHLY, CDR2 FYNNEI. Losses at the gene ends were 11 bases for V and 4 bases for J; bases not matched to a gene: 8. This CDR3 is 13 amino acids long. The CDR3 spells CAAWAGAYNEQFF. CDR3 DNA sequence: TGTGCCGCGTGGGCGGGAGCTTACAATGAGCAGTTCTTC.

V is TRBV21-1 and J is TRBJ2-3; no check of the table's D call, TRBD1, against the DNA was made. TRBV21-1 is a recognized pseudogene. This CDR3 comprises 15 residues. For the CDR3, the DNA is TGTGCCAGCAACATTCCAGGGCCTAGCACAGATACGCAGTATTTT. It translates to CASNIPGPSTDTQYF.

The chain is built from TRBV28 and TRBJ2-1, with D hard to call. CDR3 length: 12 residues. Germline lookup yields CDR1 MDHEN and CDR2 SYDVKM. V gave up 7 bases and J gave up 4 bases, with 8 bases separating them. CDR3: CASNARYNEQFF. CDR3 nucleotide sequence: TGTGCCAGCAATGCACGGTACAATGAGCAGTTCTTC.

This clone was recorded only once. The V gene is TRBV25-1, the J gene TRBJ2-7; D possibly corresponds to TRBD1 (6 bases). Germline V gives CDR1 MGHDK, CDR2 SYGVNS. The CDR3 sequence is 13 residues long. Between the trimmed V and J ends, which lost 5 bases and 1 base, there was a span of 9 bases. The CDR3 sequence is CASSMTGSYEQYF. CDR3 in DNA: TGTGCCAGCAGTATGACAGGATCCTACGAGCAGTACTTC.

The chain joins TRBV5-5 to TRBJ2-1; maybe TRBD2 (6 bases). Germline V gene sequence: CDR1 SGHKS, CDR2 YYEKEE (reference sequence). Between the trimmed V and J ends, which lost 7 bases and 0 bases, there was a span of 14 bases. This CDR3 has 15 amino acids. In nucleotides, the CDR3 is TGTGCCAGCCTTTTGGGGACTTTCTCCTACAATGAGCAGTTCTTC. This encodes CASLLGTFSYNEQFF.